This T cell receptor (beta chain) was obtained from a study of blood T cell repertoires in COVID-19. Across the whole study: Specimens from acute and convalescent COVID-19 originated in the United States, Italy and Spain. PBMCs, B-cell-depleted T cells, or T cells provided the cDNA or gDNA that made up the material.

CDR3 length: 15 amino acids. Trimming removed 5 bases from V and 4 bases from J; junction bases left unmatched: 8. Germline V lookup: CDR1 SNHLY, CDR2 FYNNEI. Methods used by the authors: Reference gene primer amplification gave nucleated cell count estimates. Clones were read by immunoSEQ multiplex PCR, and TCRdb kept only the in-frame ones, dropping some. That table is the source of V, J and clone size, and D and trimming were worked out from the DNA. The sample carries approximately 100,000 clones, approximately 81% recorded once. The rearrangement links TRBV2 to TRBJ2-3; 8 nucleotides agree with TRBD2. The sequencing input was peripheral blood. The TCR comes from a human donor in a cohort sampled during active COVID-19. The CDR3 sequence: CASSPGAGGADTQYF. Here the CDR3 DNA reads TGTGCCAGCAGTCCCGGCGCGGGGGGTGCAGATACGCAGTATTTT.